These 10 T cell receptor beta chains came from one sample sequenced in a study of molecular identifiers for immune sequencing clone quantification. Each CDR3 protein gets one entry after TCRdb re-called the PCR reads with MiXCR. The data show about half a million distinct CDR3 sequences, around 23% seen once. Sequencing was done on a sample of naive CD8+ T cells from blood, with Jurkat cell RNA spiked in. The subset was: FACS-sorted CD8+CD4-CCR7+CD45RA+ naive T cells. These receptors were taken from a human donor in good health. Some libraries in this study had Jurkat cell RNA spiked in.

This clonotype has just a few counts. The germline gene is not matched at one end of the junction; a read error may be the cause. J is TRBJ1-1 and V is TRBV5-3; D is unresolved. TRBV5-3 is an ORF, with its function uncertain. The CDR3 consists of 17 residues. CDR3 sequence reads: CASSLERGRSSNTEAFF. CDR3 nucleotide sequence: TGTGCCAGCAGCTTGGAAAGAGGTAGGAGCTCGAACACTGAAGCTTTCTTT.

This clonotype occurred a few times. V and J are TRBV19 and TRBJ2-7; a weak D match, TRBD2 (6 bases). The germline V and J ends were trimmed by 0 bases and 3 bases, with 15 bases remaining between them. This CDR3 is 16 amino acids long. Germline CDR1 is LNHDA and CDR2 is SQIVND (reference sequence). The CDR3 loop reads CASSIDEAGGSYEQYF. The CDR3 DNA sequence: TGTGCCAGTAGTATAGATGAGGCAGGAGGGAGCTACGAGCAGTACTTC.

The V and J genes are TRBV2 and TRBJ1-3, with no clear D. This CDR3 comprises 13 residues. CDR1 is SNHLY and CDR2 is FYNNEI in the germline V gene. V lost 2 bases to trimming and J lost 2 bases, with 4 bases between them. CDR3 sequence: CASSETAGNTIYF. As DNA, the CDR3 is TGTGCCAGCAGTGAAACAGCTGGAAACACCATATATTTT.

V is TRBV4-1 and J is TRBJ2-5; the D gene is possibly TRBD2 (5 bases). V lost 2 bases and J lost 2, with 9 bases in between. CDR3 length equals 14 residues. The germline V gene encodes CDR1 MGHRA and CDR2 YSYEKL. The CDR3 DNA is TGCGCCAGCAGCCAACACCCGGGACAAGAGACCCAGTACTTC. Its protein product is CASSQHPGQETQYF.

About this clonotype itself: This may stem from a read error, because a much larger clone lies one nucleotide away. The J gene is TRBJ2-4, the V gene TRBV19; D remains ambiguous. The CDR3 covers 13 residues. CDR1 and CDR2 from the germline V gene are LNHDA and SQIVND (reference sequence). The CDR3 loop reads CASTSRAKTIQYF. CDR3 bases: TGTGCCAGTACTTCACGAGCCAAAACCATTCAGTACTTC.

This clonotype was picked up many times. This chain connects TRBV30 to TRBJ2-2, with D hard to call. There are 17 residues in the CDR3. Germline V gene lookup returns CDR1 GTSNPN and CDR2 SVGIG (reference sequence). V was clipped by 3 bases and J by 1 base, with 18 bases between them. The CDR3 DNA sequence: TGTGCCTGGAGAAGTACACGCCTAGACCTGAACACCGGGGAGCTGTTTTTT. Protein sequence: CAWRSTRLDLNTGELFF.

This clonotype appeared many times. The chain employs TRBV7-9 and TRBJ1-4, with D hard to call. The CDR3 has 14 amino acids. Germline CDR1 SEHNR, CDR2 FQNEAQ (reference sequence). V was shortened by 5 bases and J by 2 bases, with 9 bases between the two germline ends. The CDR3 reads CASSRMNTNEKLFF. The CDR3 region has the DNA TGTGCCAGCAGCCGGATGAATACTAATGAAAAACTGTTTTTT. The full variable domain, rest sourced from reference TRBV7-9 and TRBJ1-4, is DTGVSQNPRHKITKRGQNVTFRCDPISEHNRLYWYRQTLGQGPEFLTYFQNEAQLEKSRLLSDRFSAERPKGSFSTLEIQRTEQGDSAMYLCASSRMNTNEKLFFGSGTQLSVL.

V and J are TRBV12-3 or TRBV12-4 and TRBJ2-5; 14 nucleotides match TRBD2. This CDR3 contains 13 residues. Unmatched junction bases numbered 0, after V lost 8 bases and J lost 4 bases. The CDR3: CASGLAGGETQYF. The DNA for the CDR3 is TGTGCCAGCGGACTAGCGGGAGGAGAGACCCAGTACTTC.

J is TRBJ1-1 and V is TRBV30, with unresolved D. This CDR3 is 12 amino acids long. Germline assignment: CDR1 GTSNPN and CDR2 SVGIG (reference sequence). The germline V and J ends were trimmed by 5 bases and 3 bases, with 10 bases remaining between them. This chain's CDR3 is CAWLDGDTEAFF. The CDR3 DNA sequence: TGTGCCTGGCTAGACGGGGACACTGAAGCTTTCTTT. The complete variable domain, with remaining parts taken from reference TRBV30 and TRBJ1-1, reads SQTIHQWPATLVQPVGSPLSLECTVEGTSNPNLYWYRQAAGRGLQLLFYSVGIGQISSEVPQNLSASRPQDRQFILSSKKLLLSDSGFYLCAWLDGDTEAFFGQGTRLTVV.

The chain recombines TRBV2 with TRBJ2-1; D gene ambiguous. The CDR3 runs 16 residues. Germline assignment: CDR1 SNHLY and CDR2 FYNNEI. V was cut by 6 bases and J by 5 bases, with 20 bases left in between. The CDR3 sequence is CASSENPLYLHNEQFF. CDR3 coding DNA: TGTGCCAGCAGCGAAAACCCCCTTTATTTACACAATGAGCAGTTCTTC.